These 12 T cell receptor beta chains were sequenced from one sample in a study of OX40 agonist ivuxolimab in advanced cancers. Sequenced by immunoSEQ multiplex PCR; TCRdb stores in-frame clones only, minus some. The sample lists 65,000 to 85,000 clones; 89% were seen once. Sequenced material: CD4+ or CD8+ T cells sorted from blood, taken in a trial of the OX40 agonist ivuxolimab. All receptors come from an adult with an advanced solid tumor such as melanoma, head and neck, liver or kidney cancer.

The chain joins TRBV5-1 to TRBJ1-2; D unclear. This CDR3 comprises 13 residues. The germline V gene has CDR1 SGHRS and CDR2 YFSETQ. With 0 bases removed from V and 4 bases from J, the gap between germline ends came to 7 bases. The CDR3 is CASSLGTSYGYTF. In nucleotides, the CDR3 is TGCGCCAGCAGCTTGGGGACGTCCTATGGCTACACCTTC. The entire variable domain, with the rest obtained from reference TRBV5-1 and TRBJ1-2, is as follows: KAGVTQTPRYLIKTRGQQVTLSCSPISGHRSVSWYQQTPGQGLQFLFEYFSETQRNKGNFPGRFSGRQFSNSRSEMNVSTLELGDSALYLCASSLGTSYGYTFGSGTRLTVV.

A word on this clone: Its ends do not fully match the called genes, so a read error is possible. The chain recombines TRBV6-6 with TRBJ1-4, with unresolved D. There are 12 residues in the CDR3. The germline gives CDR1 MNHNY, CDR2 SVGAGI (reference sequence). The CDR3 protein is CASSVPGLTNVF. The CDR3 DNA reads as TGTGCCAGCAGTGTTCCGGGCCTTACTAATGTTTTT.

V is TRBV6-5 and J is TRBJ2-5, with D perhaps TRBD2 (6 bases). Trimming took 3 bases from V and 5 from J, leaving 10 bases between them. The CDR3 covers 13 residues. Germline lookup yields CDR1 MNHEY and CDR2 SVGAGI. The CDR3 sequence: CASSYPGSETQYF. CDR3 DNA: TGTGCCAGCAGTTATCCCGGGAGTGAGACCCAGTACTTC.

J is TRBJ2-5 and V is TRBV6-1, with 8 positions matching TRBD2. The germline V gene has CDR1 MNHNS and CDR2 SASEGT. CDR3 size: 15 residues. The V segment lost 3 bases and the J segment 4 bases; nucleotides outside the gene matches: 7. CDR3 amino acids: CASSDPGRGRETQYF. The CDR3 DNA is TGTGCCAGCAGTGACCCCGGGAGGGGACGAGAGACCCAGTACTTC.

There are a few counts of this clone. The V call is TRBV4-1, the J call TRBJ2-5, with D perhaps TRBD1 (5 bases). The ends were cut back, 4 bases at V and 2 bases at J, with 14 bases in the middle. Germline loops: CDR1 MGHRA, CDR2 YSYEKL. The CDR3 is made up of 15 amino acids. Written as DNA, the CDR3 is TGCGCCAGCAGCCGCCGGACAAGTTGGCAAGAGACCCAGTACTTC. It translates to CASSRRTSWQETQYF.

The CDR3 DNA sequence: TGTGCCAGCAGTGAATTCGGCAGAGATGAAGCTTTCTTT. This gives the protein CASSEFGRDEAFF. The chain combines TRBV2 with TRBJ1-1; D is unresolved. CDR1 is SNHLY and CDR2 is FYNNEI in the germline V gene. V lost 2 bases to trimming and J lost 7 bases, with 11 bases between them. This CDR3 spans 13 amino acids.

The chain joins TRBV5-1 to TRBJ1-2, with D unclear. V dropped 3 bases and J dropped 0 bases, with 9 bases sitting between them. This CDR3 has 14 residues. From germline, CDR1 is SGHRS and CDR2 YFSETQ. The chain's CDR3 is CASSSAATNYGYTF. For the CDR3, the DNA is TGCGCCAGCAGCTCCGCGGCCACTAACTATGGCTACACCTTC.

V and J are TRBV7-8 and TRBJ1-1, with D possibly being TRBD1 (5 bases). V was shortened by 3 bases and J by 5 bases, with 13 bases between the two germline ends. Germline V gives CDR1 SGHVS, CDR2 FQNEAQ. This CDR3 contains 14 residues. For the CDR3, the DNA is TGTGCCAGCAGCTTTCGGAGGGAGGGGACTGAAGCTTTCTTT. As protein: CASSFRREGTEAFF. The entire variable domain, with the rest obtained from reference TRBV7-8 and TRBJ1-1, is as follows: GAGVSQSPRYKVAKRGQDVALRCDPISGHVSLFWYQQALGQGPEFLTYFQNEAQLDKSGLPSDRFFAERPEGSVSTLKIQRTQQEDSAVYLCASSFRREGTEAFFGQGTRLTVV.

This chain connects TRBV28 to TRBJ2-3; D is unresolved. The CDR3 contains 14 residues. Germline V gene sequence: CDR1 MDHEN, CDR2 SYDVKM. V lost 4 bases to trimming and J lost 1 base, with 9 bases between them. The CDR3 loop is CASSSSEGTDTQYF. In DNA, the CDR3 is TGTGCCAGCAGTTCGAGCGAGGGCACAGATACGCAGTATTTT.

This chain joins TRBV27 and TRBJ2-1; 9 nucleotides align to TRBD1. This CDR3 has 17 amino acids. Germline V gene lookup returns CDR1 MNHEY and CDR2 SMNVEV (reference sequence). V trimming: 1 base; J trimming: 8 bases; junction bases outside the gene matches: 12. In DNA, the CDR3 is TGTGCCAGCAGTTTATTTTTTGGGACAGGGAAAGGGGATGAGCAGTTCTTC. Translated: CASSLFFGTGKGDEQFF.

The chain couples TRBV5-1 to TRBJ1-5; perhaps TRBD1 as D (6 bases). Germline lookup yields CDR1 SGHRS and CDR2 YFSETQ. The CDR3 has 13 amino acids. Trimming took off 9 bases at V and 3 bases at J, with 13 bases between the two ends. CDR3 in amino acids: CANTRTDNQPQHF. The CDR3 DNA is TGCGCCAACACCAGGACAGACAATCAGCCCCAGCATTTT.

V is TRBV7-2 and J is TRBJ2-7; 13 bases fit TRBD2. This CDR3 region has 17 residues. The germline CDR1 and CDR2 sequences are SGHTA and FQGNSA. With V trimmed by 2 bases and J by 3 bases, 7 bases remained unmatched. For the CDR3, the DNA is TGTGCCAGCAGCTTATCCGGGACTAGCGGGACTCTCTACGAGCAGTACTTC. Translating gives CASSLSGTSGTLYEQYF.